This passage covers 11 T cell receptor beta chains from one sample sequenced in a study of OX40 agonist ivuxolimab in advanced cancers. Clones were sequenced by immunoSEQ multiplex PCR, and TCRdb holds only the in-frame ones, with some missing. Among about 51,000 clones listed, around 82% were seen once. The sample here was CD4+ or CD8+ T cells sorted from blood, taken in a trial of the OX40 agonist ivuxolimab. The receptor set was obtained from an adult with an advanced solid tumor such as melanoma, head and neck, liver or kidney cancer.

The chain links TRBV6-1 to TRBJ1-2; D not resolved. Trimming took 7 bases from V and 9 from J, leaving 18 bases between them. Germline values: CDR1 MNHNS, CDR2 SASEGT. This CDR3 comprises 13 residues. This CDR3 is CASTLDPGSSYTF. DNA for the CDR3: TGTGCCAGCACCCTGGACCCTGGATCGAGCTACACCTTC.

This clone was counted between two and nine times. The V gene is TRBV29-1, the J gene TRBJ1-2; weak D call: TRBD1 (5 bases). Germline V gene data show CDR1 as SQVTM and CDR2 as ANQGSEA. Trimming shortened V by 7 bases and J by 4 bases, and 16 bases separated the two germline ends. This CDR3 region has 13 residues. The CDR3 loop is CSGGGDEGYGYTF. CDR3 sequence (DNA): TGCAGCGGTGGGGGGGATGAAGGCTATGGCTACACCTTC.

CDR3 amino acids: CASSLKGAIDEQYF. The CDR3 DNA sequence: TGTGCCAGCAGTTTGAAGGGGGCCATCGACGAGCAGTACTTC. The chain carries TRBV27 and TRBJ2-5, with 7 positions matching TRBD1. The J call may be in error: the DNA end matches TRBJ2-7 better. Germline assignment: CDR1 MNHEY and CDR2 SMNVEV (reference sequence). The length of the CDR3 is 14 residues.

V gene TRBV7-3 combines with J gene TRBJ2-3, with a tentative D call TRBD2 (5 bases). Trimming left V 2 bases short and J 4 bases short, with 7 bases between. Germline V gene sequence: CDR1 SGHTA, CDR2 FQGTGA. This CDR3 spans 13 amino acids. The CDR3 DNA sequence: TGTGCCAGCAGCTTACGCGGGCCAGATACGCAGTATTTT. It yields the protein CASSLRGPDTQYF.

This clone was seen a handful of times. This rearrangement joins TRBV23-1 to TRBJ1-1; a weak D match, TRBD1 (5 bases). TRBV23-1 is treated as an ORF (open reading frame) with a function not yet certain. V lost 2 bases and J 13 bases, leaving 20 bases between the germline ends. This CDR3 region has 14 residues. In DNA form, the CDR3 reads TGCGCCAGCAGTCAACCGACAGTAATTCACCCTTTTTTCTTT. Translated: CASSQPTVIHPFFF.

The V gene is TRBV5-1, the J gene TRBJ2-3, with D uncertain. This CDR3 region has 14 residues. Deletions cut 0 bases from V and 0 bases from J, with 5 bases between. CDR1 and CDR2 (germline): SGHRS, YFSETQ. The CDR3 DNA reads as TGCGCCAGCAGCTTGGAAATGAGCACAGATACGCAGTATTTT. It yields the protein CASSLEMSTDTQYF. Full variable domain (missing parts from reference TRBV5-1 and TRBJ2-3): KAGVTQTPRYLIKTRGQQVTLSCSPISGHRSVSWYQQTPGQGLQFLFEYFSETQRNKGNFPGRFSGRQFSNSRSEMNVSTLELGDSALYLCASSLEMSTDTQYFGPGTRLTVL.

The V call is TRBV11-2, the J call TRBJ2-1, with TRBD2 identical over 16 bases. The length of the CDR3 is 16 residues. CDR1 and CDR2 from the germline V gene are SGHAT and FQNNGV. The V and J ends lost 6 bases and 7 bases, in that order; junction bases with no gene match: 6. The chain's CDR3 is CASRSPGLAGGNEQFF. The CDR3 DNA is TGTGCCAGCAGATCGCCGGGACTAGCGGGAGGGAATGAGCAGTTCTTC. Based on the CDR3 plus reference TRBV11-2 and TRBJ2-1, the full variable domain is EAGVAQSPRYKIIEKRQSVAFWCNPISGHATLYWYQQILGQGPKLLIQFQNNGVVDDSQLPKDRFSAERLKGVDSTLKIQPAKLEDSAVYLCASRSPGLAGGNEQFFGPGTRLTVL.

This clone has a count of ten or more. The rearrangement joins TRBV27 to TRBJ1-2; D not resolved. Trimming cost V 2 bases and J 8 bases, with 12 bases left between them. CDR1 is MNHEY, CDR2 SMNVEV, per germline (reference sequence). The CDR3 length is 13 residues. Here the CDR3 DNA reads TGTGCCAGCAGTTTAAATTGGGCGGGGGGCTACACCTTC. Translating gives CASSLNWAGGYTF.

This clone was counted once. The chain employs TRBV28 and TRBJ1-6; D is perhaps TRBD1 (6 bases). Trimming pared 8 bases from V and 7 bases from J, leaving 18 bases between. The CDR3 covers 15 residues. Germline lookup yields CDR1 MDHEN and CDR2 SYDVKM. CDR3 sequence: CASWGTGAGNSPLHF. The CDR3 DNA sequence: TGTGCCAGCTGGGGGACGGGGGCCGGGAATTCACCCCTCCACTTT. Supplemented by reference TRBV28 and TRBJ1-6, the full variable domain reads DVKVTQSSRYLVKRTGEKVFLECVQDMDHENMFWYRQDPGLGLRLIYFSYDVKMKEKGDIPEGYSVSREKKERFSLILESASTNQTSMYLCASWGTGAGNSPLHFGNGTRLTVT.

The chain uses TRBV27 and TRBJ2-5; D unresolved. V was pared by 3 bases and J by 3 bases, with 11 bases between. Per the germline V gene, CDR1 is MNHEY and CDR2 is SMNVEV (reference sequence). CDR3 size: 14 residues. The CDR3, as DNA: TGTGCCAGCAGTTTTGCCTATGGGGAAGAGACCCAGTACTTC. This gives the protein CASSFAYGEETQYF.

The chain carries TRBV5-4 and TRBJ2-3; TRBD2 might be the D (6 bases). V was pared by 0 bases and J by 10 bases, with 18 bases between. In germline, CDR1 is SGHNT, CDR2 YYREEE (reference sequence). This CDR3 spans 15 amino acids. CDR3 coding DNA: TGTGCCAGCAGCTTGGTGGGGACTCCCGGCCGTGCGCAGTATTTT. Protein sequence: CASSLVGTPGRAQYF.